One and the same sample provided the 27 T cell receptor beta chains below, sequenced in a study of blood T cell repertoires in COVID-19. TCRdb's table, derived via immunoSEQ multiplex PCR, lists solely in-frame clones and lacks some. This repertoire shows about 190,000 clones, around 87% found once; its top ten account for around 12%. The specimen sequenced was peripheral blood. The receptors originated from a woman between 65 and 79 years old with COVID-19, enrolled during active disease.

The chain recombines TRBV11-3 with TRBJ2-5; no clear D. The CDR3 spans 13 residues. CDR1 SGHNT and CDR2 YENEEA come from the germline V gene. Trimming shortened V by 3 bases and J by 4 bases, and 9 bases separated the two germline ends. The CDR3 DNA follows: TGTGCCAGCAGCTTCTCCTCAGGAGAGACCCAGTACTTC. Translating gives CASSFSSGETQYF.

This CDR3 reads CASNLQGEGYGYTF. Here the CDR3 DNA reads TGTGCCAGCAACCTACAGGGGGAGGGCTATGGCTACACCTTC. V is TRBV2 and J is TRBJ1-2, with TRBD1 identical over 8 bases. V lost 7 bases, J lost 4 bases, and 8 bases stayed unmatched. The CDR3 is 14 amino acids. Germline V gene data show CDR1 as SNHLY and CDR2 as FYNNEI.

This chain connects TRBV3-1 (or the pseudogene TRBV3-2) to TRBJ1-6; D not certain. Trimming took off 0 bases at V and 4 bases at J, with 4 bases between the two ends. The CDR3 length is 14 residues. The germline CDR1 and CDR2 sequences are LGHDT and YNNKEL (reference sequence). The CDR3 nucleotides are TGTGCCAGCAGCCAAGATTTATATAATTCACCCCTCCACTTT. It yields the protein CASSQDLYNSPLHF.

The chain recombines TRBV5-1 with TRBJ2-5, with 7 bases matching TRBD1. Trimming cost V 0 bases and J 3 bases; bases outside gene matches: 2. Germline CDR1 is SGHRS and CDR2 is YFSETQ. The CDR3 has 14 residues. For the CDR3, the DNA is TGCGCCAGCAGCTTGGGGACAGGAAAAGAGACCCAGTACTTC. Residues: CASSLGTGKETQYF.

The chain carries TRBV19 and TRBJ2-1, with 8 bases identical to TRBD1. Per the germline V gene, CDR1 is LNHDA and CDR2 is SQIVND (reference sequence). Losses at the gene ends were 5 bases for V and 6 bases for J; bases not matched to a gene: 9. This CDR3 is built from 15 residues. CDR3 sequence reads: CASSVPGQASNEQFF. The CDR3 DNA reads TGTGCCAGTAGTGTCCCGGGACAGGCCTCCAATGAGCAGTTCTTC. The whole variable domain, filled in from reference TRBV19 and TRBJ2-1, reads DGGITQSPKYLFRKEGQNVTLSCEQNLNHDAMYWYRQDPGQGLRLIYYSQIVNDFQKGDIAEGYSVSREKKESFPLTVTSAQKNPTAFYLCASSVPGQASNEQFFGPGTRLTVL.

The V call is TRBV2, the J call TRBJ1-1, with D tentatively TRBD1 (5 bases). Between the trimmed V and J ends, which lost 4 bases and 1 base, there was a span of 7 bases. The CDR3 spans 13 residues. Germline V gene lookup returns CDR1 SNHLY and CDR2 FYNNEI. The chain's CDR3 is CASSVGGNTEAFF. The DNA of the CDR3 is TGTGCCAGCAGTGTGGGGGGGAACACTGAAGCTTTCTTT.

The CDR3 DNA is TGCAGTGCTAGTCAAACAGGGAATATGTTCTTC. The encoded protein is CSASQTGNMFF. The gene calls are TRBV20-1 and TRBJ2-1; a possible D gene is TRBD1 (6 bases). The V and J ends lost 3 bases and 15 bases respectively, with 15 bases between them. Per the germline V gene, CDR1 is DFQATT and CDR2 is SNEGSKA (reference sequence). The CDR3 is 11 amino acids.

V and J are TRBV10-3 and TRBJ2-3, with 8 bases aligning to TRBD2. Per the germline V gene, CDR1 is ENHRY and CDR2 is SYGVKD. Germline trimming cut 7 bases from V and 5 bases from J; bases unmatched to any gene: 5. The CDR3 spans 13 residues. The CDR3 reads CAIKAGVRDTQYF. The CDR3 DNA is TGTGCCATCAAAGCGGGAGTCAGAGATACGCAGTATTTT.

CDR3 DNA sequence: TGTGCCAGCAGCTTAGTCAGTGGGCAGGGCCACGAGCAGTACTTC. This sequence encodes CASSLVSGQGHEQYF. The chain uses TRBV7-6 and TRBJ2-7; TRBD1 might be the D (5 bases). Germline V gene data show CDR1 as SGHVS and CDR2 as FNYEAQ. Trimming removed 1 base at V and 5 bases at J, with 15 bases between. The CDR3 sequence is 15 residues long.

The genes are TRBV7-6 and TRBJ2-1, with 8 bases aligning to TRBD2. Germline V gene data show CDR1 as SGHVS and CDR2 as FNYEAQ. The trim removed 5 bases at V and 5 bases at J, leaving 11 bases unmatched. This CDR3 is built from 16 residues. CDR3 nucleotides: TGTGCCAGCAGCCCGGGGGGGGGCATTCGGAACAATGAGCAGTTCTTC. It translates to CASSPGGGIRNNEQFF.

The rearrangement links TRBV30 to TRBJ2-1; tentatively, D is TRBD2 (6 bases). CDR3 size: 13 residues. Between the trimmed V and J ends, which lost 2 bases and 5 bases, there was a span of 10 bases. Germline CDR1 GTSNPN, CDR2 SVGIG (reference sequence). The CDR3 here is CAWSLGLDNEQFF. The CDR3 nucleotides read TGTGCCTGGAGTTTGGGACTGGACAATGAGCAGTTCTTC. Looking up the rest from reference TRBV30 and TRBJ2-1 gives the full variable domain: SQTIHQWPATLVQPVGSPLSLECTVEGTSNPNLYWYRQAAGRGLQLLFYSVGIGQISSEVPQNLSASRPQDRQFILSSKKLLLSDSGFYLCAWSLGLDNEQFFGPGTRLTVL.

This clone was observed a single time. CDR3 bases: TGTGCCTGGAGTCCGACAGTCCTTGGATCCTACGAGCAGTACTTC. Residues: CAWSPTVLGSYEQYF. The chain is built from TRBV30 and TRBJ2-7, with D possibly TRBD1 on 5 matching bases. From germline, CDR1 is GTSNPN and CDR2 SVGIG (reference sequence). This CDR3 has 15 residues. V was clipped by 2 bases and J by 1 base, with 15 bases between them.

The CDR3 loop reads CASNKPGWAYGYTF. The CDR3 DNA sequence: TGTGCCAGCAATAAGCCAGGGTGGGCCTATGGCTACACCTTC. V gene TRBV6-5 combines with J gene TRBJ1-2, with a weak D call TRBD1 (5 bases). In germline, CDR1 is MNHEY, CDR2 SVGAGI. Trimming took off 7 bases at V and 4 bases at J, with 16 bases between the two ends. This CDR3 is 14 amino acids long.

The V gene is TRBV28, the J gene TRBJ2-3; D is ambiguous. Germline V gives CDR1 MDHEN, CDR2 SYDVKM. The V and J ends lost 5 bases and 2 bases respectively, with 5 bases between them. CDR3 size: 12 residues. The CDR3 DNA reads TGTGCCAGCAGTCCAATCACAGATACGCAGTATTTT. Translation gives CASSPITDTQYF.

This chain uses TRBV7-9 with TRBJ1-6; D is uncertain. This CDR3 spans 16 amino acids. V was trimmed by 1 base and J by 0 bases, leaving 7 bases between them. From germline, CDR1 is SEHNR and CDR2 FQNEAQ (reference sequence). The CDR3 region has the DNA TGTGCCAGCAGCTTAGATCTAAGCTCCTATAATTCACCCCTCCACTTT. This sequence encodes CASSLDLSSYNSPLHF.

In nucleotides, the CDR3 is TGCAGTGCTAGTACAGGTCGGACCTACGAGCAGTACTTC. As protein: CSASTGRTYEQYF. The gene calls are TRBV20-1 and TRBJ2-7, with TRBD1 as a possible D gene (5 bases). The CDR3 totals 13 residues. The germline CDR1 and CDR2 sequences are DFQATT and SNEGSKA (reference sequence). Trimming took off 3 bases at V and 2 bases at J, with 11 bases between the two ends.

This rearrangement joins TRBV2 to TRBJ2-2; no reliable D call. There are 12 residues in the CDR3. Germline CDR1 reads SNHLY; CDR2 reads FYNNEI. The V gene lost 8 bases and the J gene lost 1 base, with 5 bases spanning the gap. This CDR3 reads CASGLNTGELFF. Written as DNA, the CDR3 is TGTGCCAGCGGCTTGAACACCGGGGAGCTGTTTTTT.

The chain joins TRBV7-2 to TRBJ1-1, with a tentative D call TRBD1 (6 bases). CDR1 is SGHTA, CDR2 FQGNSA, per germline. V was shortened by 5 bases and J by 2 bases, with 15 bases between the two germline ends. The CDR3 sequence is 15 residues long. The CDR3 nucleotides read TGTGCCAGCAGCGATACACAGGGCATCAACACTGAAGCTTTCTTT. It codes for CASSDTQGINTEAFF.

The gene calls are TRBV10-3 and TRBJ2-6; D is perhaps TRBD2 (5 bases). The CDR3 sequence is 16 residues long. Trimming pared 5 bases from V and 0 bases from J, leaving 11 bases between. The germline CDR1 and CDR2 sequences are ENHRY and SYGVKD. For the CDR3, the DNA is TGTGCCATCAGTTTGGACTTACCCTCTGGGGCCAACGTCCTGACTTTC. Protein: CAISLDLPSGANVLTF.

This chain uses TRBV30 with TRBJ1-1; weak D call: TRBD1 (6 bases). Germline V CDR1 and CDR2: GTSNPN, SVGIG (reference sequence). The CDR3 length is 14 residues. Trimming removed 7 bases from V and 0 bases from J, with 15 bases in between. CDR3 sequence (DNA): TGTGCCTCCACGGGGGGGGCTATGAACACTGAAGCTTTCTTT. Residues: CASTGGAMNTEAFF.

The genes are TRBV15 and TRBJ1-1, with D unresolved. This CDR3 comprises 14 residues. Germline CDR1 reads LNHNV; CDR2 reads YYDKDF (reference sequence). The ends were cut back, 1 base at V and 3 bases at J, with 9 bases in the middle. CDR3 sequence: CATSRGGSDTEAFF. The CDR3 DNA follows: TGTGCCACCAGCAGAGGAGGCTCGGACACTGAAGCTTTCTTT.

This clone appeared a few times. This chain uses TRBV19 with TRBJ2-7; 7 bases map to TRBD2. The trim removed 0 bases at V and 0 bases at J, leaving 8 bases unmatched. The CDR3 is made up of 17 amino acids. Germline values: CDR1 LNHDA, CDR2 SQIVND (reference sequence). CDR3 nucleotides: TGTGCCAGTAGTATAGAAACCACGAGCGGGATCTCCTACGAGCAGTACTTC. Its protein is CASSIETTSGISYEQYF.

V is TRBV28 and J is TRBJ1-1; 8 bases match TRBD1. Germline-derived CDR1 and CDR2 are MDHEN and SYDVKM. V shed 2 bases, J shed 1 base, and the junction held 0 bases outside the gene matches. The CDR3 consists of 14 residues. CDR3 sequence (DNA): TGTGCCAGCAGTTTAGGGACAGGGAACACTGAAGCTTTCTTT. It specifies CASSLGTGNTEAFF.

This chain links TRBV5-4 with TRBJ2-7, with TRBD2 identical over 8 bases. The CDR3 consists of 15 residues. V gave up 0 bases and J gave up 2 bases; unmatched junction bases: 4. Germline lookup yields CDR1 SGHNT and CDR2 YYREEE (reference sequence). The DNA for the CDR3 is TGTGCCAGCAGCTTGGCTGGACTAGCTACCTACGAGCAGTACTTC. It translates to CASSLAGLATYEQYF.

This clone showed up just a few times. V is TRBV10-3 and J is TRBJ2-7; TRBD1 agrees at 8 bases. CDR1 is ENHRY, CDR2 SYGVKD, per germline. This CDR3 spans 14 amino acids. The trim removed 6 bases at V and 4 bases at J, leaving 8 bases unmatched. CDR3 in DNA: TGTGCCATCAGACCGACAGGGGACGCTTACGAGCAGTACTTC. This encodes CAIRPTGDAYEQYF.

The V gene is TRBV6-5, the J gene TRBJ1-6, with D perhaps matching TRBD1 (6 bases). Germline values: CDR1 MNHEY, CDR2 SVGAGI. V was shortened by 2 bases and J by 5 bases, with 13 bases between the two germline ends. The CDR3 totals 16 residues. The CDR3 DNA reads TGTGCCAGCAGTTACCTTAGGACAGAAAATAATTCACCCCTCCACTTT. Its translation: CASSYLRTENNSPLHF.

About this clone: This same CDR3 is encoded by further DNA sequences in the sample. The J gene is TRBJ2-2, the V gene TRBV11-3, with TRBD1 matching 8 bases. This CDR3 region has 13 residues. The germline V gene encodes CDR1 SGHNT and CDR2 YENEEA. Unmatched junction bases numbered 4, after V lost 2 bases and J lost 11 bases. CDR3 residues: CASSLSGTGELFF. The CDR3 nucleotides are TGTGCCAGCAGCTTATCCGGGACAGGAGAGCTGTTTTTT.